Below, one T cell receptor beta chain is given with its context. Antigen unknown. Other DNA sequences in the same sample also yield this CDR3. Deep-level settings were used for running the assay. Per the study methods: ImmunoSEQ output lacked quality scores and full-length reads, limiting matched filtering. Sequencing used immunoSEQ multiplex PCR; TCRdb keeps in-frame clones, though not all of them. The V and J calls and clone size were taken over from that table, and D and trimming were inferred from the DNA. The table records millions of clones, approximately 95% of them present only once. The sample comes from a study of shared clonotypes between healthy human individuals. The CDR3 sequence is 11 residues long. V lost 8 bases and J lost 3, with 8 bases in between. Per the germline V gene, CDR1 is MNHEY and CDR2 is SVGAGI. Study results and caveats: Naive CD4 clonotype sharing across several donors was around 5%. Memory subsets had estimated richness that was generally smaller than that of naive subsets.

Sequenced: naive CD4+ T cells sorted from blood. As for subset: CD45RA+ positively selected. The receptor was derived from a man aged 18 to 30 in good health. The gene calls are TRBV6-5 and TRBJ2-7; D gene uncertain. The CDR3 sequence is CASRGDYEQYF. The CDR3 nucleotides are TGTGCCAGCCGCGGCGACTACGAGCAGTACTTC.